This TCR beta chain was sequenced during a study of technical replicates of blood from a handful of donors. Repertoires were generated with immunoSEQ multiplex PCR, while TCRdb's copy carries only in-frame clones and drops some. This sample has tens of thousands of clones, with 85% to 95% found just once. The CDR3 has 14 amino acids. Germline V CDR1 and CDR2: MNHEY, SMNVEV (reference sequence). Trimming pared 4 bases from V and 2 bases from J, leaving 11 bases between. This receptor was obtained from a human donor in good health. The sequenced sample was T cells isolated from PBMCs. The V gene is TRBV27, the J gene TRBJ2-5, with D perhaps TRBD2 (5 bases). The chain's CDR3 is CASSSSWLQETQYF. In DNA, the CDR3 is TGTGCCAGCAGTTCTAGCTGGCTACAAGAGACCCAGTACTTC.